These T cell receptor beta chains were read from a single sample in a study of shared clonotypes between healthy human individuals. The table came from immunoSEQ multiplex PCR; TCRdb's copy has only in-frame clones and leaves some out. The sample holds some 1,100,000 clones; approximately 78% are singletons and the top ten take around 0.47%. The specimen was memory CD4+ T cells from PBMCs. The source of these receptors is a young man in good health. Some clones in this sample may be carry-over from other donors' samples. Each CDR3 is given with its conserved first and last residue. D genes are given only for firm matches. Some rows have no size entry. The others give once, few or many, or a class for an expanded clone.

V: TRBV30; size: NA; D: NA; J: TRBJ2-1; DNA: TGTGCCTGGAGGAGACTAGTCAATGAGCAGTTCTTC; CDR3: CAWRRLVNEQFF
V: TRBV11-1; size: NA; D: TRBD1; J: TRBJ2-5; DNA: TGTGCCAGCAGCTCGACACCGGGACAGGGGGCCAACCAGTACTTC; CDR3: CASSSTPGQGANQYF
V: TRBV7-3; size: NA; D: NA; J: TRBJ2-1; DNA: TGTGCCAGCAGCCCCCAGACACACGATGAGCAGTTCTTC; CDR3: CASSPQTHDEQFF
V: TRBV7-3; size: many; D: NA; J: TRBJ2-2; DNA: TGTGCCAGCAGCTTCGACGGAGGCCCGAACACCGGGGAGCTGTTTTTT; CDR3: CASSFDGGPNTGELFF
V: TRBV2; size: few; D: TRBD1; J: TRBJ1-2; DNA: TGTGCCAGCAGGCTTGGACAGGGCGGCTACACCTTC; CDR3: CASRLGQGGYTF
V: TRBV5-8; size: NA; D: TRBD1; J: TRBJ1-3; DNA: TGTGCCAGCCCCGACAGGGGCGGGGGGAACACCATATATTTT; CDR3: CASPDRGGGNTIYF
V: TRBV5-3; size: many; D: TRBD1; J: TRBJ1-1; DNA: TGTGCCAGAAGCTTGAGGGGGCGGGAGTCTGAAGCTTTCTTT; CDR3: CARSLRGRESEAFF
V: TRBV19; size: few; D: NA; J: TRBJ1-2; DNA: TGTGCCAGTAGTATGGGACGGGTAAATGGCTACACCTTC; CDR3: CASSMGRVNGYTF
V: TRBV7-9; size: NA; D: TRBD2; J: TRBJ2-3; DNA: TGTGCCAGCAGCTTAACGCTAGCGGGAATCACAGATACGCAGTATTTT; CDR3: CASSLTLAGITDTQYF
V: TRBV19; size: NA; D: NA; J: TRBJ1-4; DNA: TGTGCCAGTAGTCGGAACAGTGCAACTAATGAAAAACTGTTTTTT; CDR3: CASSRNSATNEKLFF
V: TRBV19; size: once; D: NA; J: TRBJ2-7; DNA: TGTGCCAGTAGGGCGGGAAGCTCCTACGAGCAGTACTTC; CDR3: CASRAGSSYEQYF
V: TRBV27; size: NA; D: NA; J: TRBJ1-2; DNA: TGTGCCAGCAGTTTATACGGTTCCGTGTCTAACTATGGCTACACCTTC; CDR3: CASSLYGSVSNYGYTF
V: TRBV5-5; size: NA; D: NA; J: TRBJ2-2; DNA: TGTGCCAGCAGCTTGGTCCCGGAAGTCCCGAACACCGGGGAGCTGTTTTTT; CDR3: CASSLVPEVPNTGELFF
V: TRBV7-8; size: NA; D: TRBD2; J: TRBJ2-3; DNA: TGTGCCAGCAGCCCCGGTGACTTCTCAAGCGGGAGGGCCGGGGTCGATACGCAGTATTTT; CDR3: CASSPGDFSSGRAGVDTQYF
V: TRBV6-4; size: NA; D: NA; J: TRBJ1-3; DNA: TGTGCCAGCAGTGACCCCGAACCGGGGGTCGGTGGAAACACCATATATTTT; CDR3: CASSDPEPGVGGNTIYF
V: TRBV12-5; size: NA; D: NA; J: TRBJ1-1; DNA: TGTGCTAGTGGCTTGGGAGGAAACACTGAAGCTTTCTTT; CDR3: CASGLGGNTEAFF
V: TRBV11-2; size: NA; D: NA; J: TRBJ1-3; DNA: TGTGCCAGCAGCTTATCCCAAACCACGGGTGGTGGAAACACCATATATTTT; CDR3: CASSLSQTTGGGNTIYF
V: TRBV28; size: NA; D: NA; J: TRBJ1-2; DNA: TGTGCCAGCGGGGGTAACCCTAGGAGCTATGGCTACACCTTC; CDR3: CASGGNPRSYGYTF
V: TRBV5-1; size: NA; D: NA; J: TRBJ1-1; DNA: TGCGCCAGCAGCTTGGAACGACGGACTGAAGCTTTCTTT; CDR3: CASSLERRTEAFF
V: TRBV4-2; size: NA; D: NA; J: TRBJ2-7; DNA: TGTGCCAGCAGCCAAGGTCTGGCTACCTACGAGCAGTACTTC; CDR3: CASSQGLATYEQYF
V: TRBV30; size: NA; D: NA; J: TRBJ2-7; DNA: TGTGCCTGGAGTAGAGAACGGCTTCACTACGAGCAGTACTTC; CDR3: CAWSRERLHYEQYF
V: TRBV5-8; size: NA; D: NA; J: TRBJ2-2; DNA: TGTGCCAGCAGCTTGAGTTTGGCGGCAGGGAACACCGGGGAGCTGTTTTTT; CDR3: CASSLSLAAGNTGELFF
V: TRBV11-2; size: NA; D: NA; J: TRBJ1-3; DNA: TGTGCCAGCAGCTCTCCGAGGGTCGCTGGAAACACCATATATTTT; CDR3: CASSSPRVAGNTIYF
V: TRBV6-1; size: NA; D: TRBD1; J: TRBJ2-7; DNA: TGTGCCAGCATTAAGGGGGCCCTCGGGGACGAGCAGTACTTC; CDR3: CASIKGALGDEQYF
V: TRBV28; size: once; D: NA; J: TRBJ1-1; DNA: TGTGCCAGCACACTCTCCGGGCCTGAAGCTTTCTTT; CDR3: CASTLSGPEAFF
V: TRBV7-8; size: NA; D: NA; J: TRBJ2-5; DNA: TGTGCCAGCACGATAGGAGGGAGGGGGGAGACCCAGTACTTC; CDR3: CASTIGGRGETQYF
V: TRBV19; size: NA; D: NA; J: TRBJ1-2; DNA: TGTGCCAGTAGTATCGGGACGGCGACTCCCGTCTATGGCTACACCTTC; CDR3: CASSIGTATPVYGYTF
V: TRBV7-3; size: once; D: NA; J: TRBJ2-1; DNA: TGTGCCAGCAGCTTAAGGAGCCTGCCTAATGAGCAGTTCTTC; CDR3: CASSLRSLPNEQFF
V: TRBV9; size: NA; D: NA; J: TRBJ1-3; DNA: TGTGCCAGCAGCGTAGACCCCCAACGGGGGAACACCATATATTTT; CDR3: CASSVDPQRGNTIYF
V: TRBV7-9; size: NA; D: NA; J: TRBJ2-5; DNA: TGTGCCAGCAGCTTAGCGTGGGGGGAGACCCAGTACTTC; CDR3: CASSLAWGETQYF
V: TRBV5-1; size: once; D: NA; J: TRBJ2-1; DNA: TGCGCCAGCAGCTCCGGGGACTTCTACAATGAGCAGTTCTTC; CDR3: CASSSGDFYNEQFF
V: TRBV6-1; size: NA; D: TRBD2; J: TRBJ2-7; DNA: TGTGCCAGCAGTGAGGGCGGGGGTCTCGTCTACGAGCAGTACTTC; CDR3: CASSEGGGLVYEQYF
V: TRBV7-9; size: NA; D: NA; J: TRBJ2-7; DNA: TGTGCCAGCAGCTTGGGACGGACTTACGAGCAGTACTTC; CDR3: CASSLGRTYEQYF
V: TRBV21-1; size: few; D: NA; J: TRBJ1-5; DNA: TGTGCCAGCAGCAAAGCGCTTTCCGGGAATCCCAATCAGCCCCAGCATTTT; CDR3: CASSKALSGNPNQPQHF
V: TRBV5-1; size: NA; D: NA; J: TRBJ1-1; DNA: TGCGCCAGCAGCTCGCAAGGGGGGAGCATGAACACTGAAGCTTTCTTT; CDR3: CASSSQGGSMNTEAFF
V: TRBV5-1; size: NA; D: TRBD1; J: TRBJ1-4; DNA: TGCGCCAGCAGCTCGAGCAGGGGGCTACAGGAAAAACTGTTTTTT; CDR3: CASSSSRGLQEKLFF
V: TRBV18; size: NA; D: NA; J: TRBJ1-1; DNA: TGTGCCAGCTCACCACCGGTGGGGAAAAAGGGAACTGAAGCTTTCTTT; CDR3: CASSPPVGKKGTEAFF
V: TRBV28; size: NA; D: TRBD1; J: TRBJ2-7; DNA: TGTGCCAGCAGTAGGGGGCCCTACGAGCAGTACTTC; CDR3: CASSRGPYEQYF
V: TRBV27; size: NA; D: NA; J: TRBJ2-7; DNA: TGTGCCAGCAGTTTGATGGGGGCAGTGCCTCTCGAGCAGTACTTC; CDR3: CASSLMGAVPLEQYF
V: TRBV18; size: NA; D: TRBD1; J: TRBJ1-5; DNA: TGTGCCAGCTCACCACAACAGGGGGGCAATCAGCCCCAGCATTTT; CDR3: CASSPQQGGNQPQHF
V: TRBV28; size: NA; D: TRBD2; J: TRBJ2-7; DNA: TGTGCCAGCAGTTTTCTGACTAGCGGGGGGTTTAACGAGCAGTACTTC; CDR3: CASSFLTSGGFNEQYF
V: TRBV19; size: few; D: NA; J: TRBJ1-3; DNA: TGTGCCAGCAACCCGACAGGATGGTCTTATGGAAACACCATATATTTT; CDR3: CASNPTGWSYGNTIYF
V: TRBV7-3; size: NA; D: TRBD2; J: TRBJ2-1; DNA: TGTGCCAGCAGCTTCCCGGGACTAGCGGGAGACAGGCAGTTCTTC; CDR3: CASSFPGLAGDRQFF
V: TRBV28; size: NA; D: NA; J: TRBJ2-1; DNA: TGTGCCAGCAGATTTGGGGCCGGGGTCTCCTACAATGAGCAGTTCTTC; CDR3: CASRFGAGVSYNEQFF
V: TRBV6-5; size: NA; D: NA; J: TRBJ1-5; DNA: TGTGCCAGCAGTTACTCCTGGACCGGGGGCAATCAGCCCCAGCATTTT; CDR3: CASSYSWTGGNQPQHF
V: TRBV4-3; size: NA; D: TRBD2; J: TRBJ2-1; DNA: TGCGCCAGCAGCCGAAGGGCTAGCGGGTACAATGAGCAGTTCTTC; CDR3: CASSRRASGYNEQFF
V: TRBV18; size: NA; D: TRBD2; J: TRBJ2-7; DNA: TGTGCCAGCTCACCGGGACTAGCGGGATACGAGCAGTACTTC; CDR3: CASSPGLAGYEQYF
V: TRBV28; size: NA; D: NA; J: TRBJ1-1; DNA: TGTGCCAGCAGTTATCCTGGACCGCTGACGGGCACTGAAGCTTTCTTT; CDR3: CASSYPGPLTGTEAFF
V: TRBV18; size: NA; D: NA; J: TRBJ2-3; DNA: TGTGCCAGCTCACCACCGGGCACAGATACGCAGTATTTT; CDR3: CASSPPGTDTQYF
V: TRBV28; size: NA; D: TRBD1; J: TRBJ1-2; DNA: TGTGCCAGCAGCCGGGACAGGGGGAACTCTGGCTACACCTTC; CDR3: CASSRDRGNSGYTF